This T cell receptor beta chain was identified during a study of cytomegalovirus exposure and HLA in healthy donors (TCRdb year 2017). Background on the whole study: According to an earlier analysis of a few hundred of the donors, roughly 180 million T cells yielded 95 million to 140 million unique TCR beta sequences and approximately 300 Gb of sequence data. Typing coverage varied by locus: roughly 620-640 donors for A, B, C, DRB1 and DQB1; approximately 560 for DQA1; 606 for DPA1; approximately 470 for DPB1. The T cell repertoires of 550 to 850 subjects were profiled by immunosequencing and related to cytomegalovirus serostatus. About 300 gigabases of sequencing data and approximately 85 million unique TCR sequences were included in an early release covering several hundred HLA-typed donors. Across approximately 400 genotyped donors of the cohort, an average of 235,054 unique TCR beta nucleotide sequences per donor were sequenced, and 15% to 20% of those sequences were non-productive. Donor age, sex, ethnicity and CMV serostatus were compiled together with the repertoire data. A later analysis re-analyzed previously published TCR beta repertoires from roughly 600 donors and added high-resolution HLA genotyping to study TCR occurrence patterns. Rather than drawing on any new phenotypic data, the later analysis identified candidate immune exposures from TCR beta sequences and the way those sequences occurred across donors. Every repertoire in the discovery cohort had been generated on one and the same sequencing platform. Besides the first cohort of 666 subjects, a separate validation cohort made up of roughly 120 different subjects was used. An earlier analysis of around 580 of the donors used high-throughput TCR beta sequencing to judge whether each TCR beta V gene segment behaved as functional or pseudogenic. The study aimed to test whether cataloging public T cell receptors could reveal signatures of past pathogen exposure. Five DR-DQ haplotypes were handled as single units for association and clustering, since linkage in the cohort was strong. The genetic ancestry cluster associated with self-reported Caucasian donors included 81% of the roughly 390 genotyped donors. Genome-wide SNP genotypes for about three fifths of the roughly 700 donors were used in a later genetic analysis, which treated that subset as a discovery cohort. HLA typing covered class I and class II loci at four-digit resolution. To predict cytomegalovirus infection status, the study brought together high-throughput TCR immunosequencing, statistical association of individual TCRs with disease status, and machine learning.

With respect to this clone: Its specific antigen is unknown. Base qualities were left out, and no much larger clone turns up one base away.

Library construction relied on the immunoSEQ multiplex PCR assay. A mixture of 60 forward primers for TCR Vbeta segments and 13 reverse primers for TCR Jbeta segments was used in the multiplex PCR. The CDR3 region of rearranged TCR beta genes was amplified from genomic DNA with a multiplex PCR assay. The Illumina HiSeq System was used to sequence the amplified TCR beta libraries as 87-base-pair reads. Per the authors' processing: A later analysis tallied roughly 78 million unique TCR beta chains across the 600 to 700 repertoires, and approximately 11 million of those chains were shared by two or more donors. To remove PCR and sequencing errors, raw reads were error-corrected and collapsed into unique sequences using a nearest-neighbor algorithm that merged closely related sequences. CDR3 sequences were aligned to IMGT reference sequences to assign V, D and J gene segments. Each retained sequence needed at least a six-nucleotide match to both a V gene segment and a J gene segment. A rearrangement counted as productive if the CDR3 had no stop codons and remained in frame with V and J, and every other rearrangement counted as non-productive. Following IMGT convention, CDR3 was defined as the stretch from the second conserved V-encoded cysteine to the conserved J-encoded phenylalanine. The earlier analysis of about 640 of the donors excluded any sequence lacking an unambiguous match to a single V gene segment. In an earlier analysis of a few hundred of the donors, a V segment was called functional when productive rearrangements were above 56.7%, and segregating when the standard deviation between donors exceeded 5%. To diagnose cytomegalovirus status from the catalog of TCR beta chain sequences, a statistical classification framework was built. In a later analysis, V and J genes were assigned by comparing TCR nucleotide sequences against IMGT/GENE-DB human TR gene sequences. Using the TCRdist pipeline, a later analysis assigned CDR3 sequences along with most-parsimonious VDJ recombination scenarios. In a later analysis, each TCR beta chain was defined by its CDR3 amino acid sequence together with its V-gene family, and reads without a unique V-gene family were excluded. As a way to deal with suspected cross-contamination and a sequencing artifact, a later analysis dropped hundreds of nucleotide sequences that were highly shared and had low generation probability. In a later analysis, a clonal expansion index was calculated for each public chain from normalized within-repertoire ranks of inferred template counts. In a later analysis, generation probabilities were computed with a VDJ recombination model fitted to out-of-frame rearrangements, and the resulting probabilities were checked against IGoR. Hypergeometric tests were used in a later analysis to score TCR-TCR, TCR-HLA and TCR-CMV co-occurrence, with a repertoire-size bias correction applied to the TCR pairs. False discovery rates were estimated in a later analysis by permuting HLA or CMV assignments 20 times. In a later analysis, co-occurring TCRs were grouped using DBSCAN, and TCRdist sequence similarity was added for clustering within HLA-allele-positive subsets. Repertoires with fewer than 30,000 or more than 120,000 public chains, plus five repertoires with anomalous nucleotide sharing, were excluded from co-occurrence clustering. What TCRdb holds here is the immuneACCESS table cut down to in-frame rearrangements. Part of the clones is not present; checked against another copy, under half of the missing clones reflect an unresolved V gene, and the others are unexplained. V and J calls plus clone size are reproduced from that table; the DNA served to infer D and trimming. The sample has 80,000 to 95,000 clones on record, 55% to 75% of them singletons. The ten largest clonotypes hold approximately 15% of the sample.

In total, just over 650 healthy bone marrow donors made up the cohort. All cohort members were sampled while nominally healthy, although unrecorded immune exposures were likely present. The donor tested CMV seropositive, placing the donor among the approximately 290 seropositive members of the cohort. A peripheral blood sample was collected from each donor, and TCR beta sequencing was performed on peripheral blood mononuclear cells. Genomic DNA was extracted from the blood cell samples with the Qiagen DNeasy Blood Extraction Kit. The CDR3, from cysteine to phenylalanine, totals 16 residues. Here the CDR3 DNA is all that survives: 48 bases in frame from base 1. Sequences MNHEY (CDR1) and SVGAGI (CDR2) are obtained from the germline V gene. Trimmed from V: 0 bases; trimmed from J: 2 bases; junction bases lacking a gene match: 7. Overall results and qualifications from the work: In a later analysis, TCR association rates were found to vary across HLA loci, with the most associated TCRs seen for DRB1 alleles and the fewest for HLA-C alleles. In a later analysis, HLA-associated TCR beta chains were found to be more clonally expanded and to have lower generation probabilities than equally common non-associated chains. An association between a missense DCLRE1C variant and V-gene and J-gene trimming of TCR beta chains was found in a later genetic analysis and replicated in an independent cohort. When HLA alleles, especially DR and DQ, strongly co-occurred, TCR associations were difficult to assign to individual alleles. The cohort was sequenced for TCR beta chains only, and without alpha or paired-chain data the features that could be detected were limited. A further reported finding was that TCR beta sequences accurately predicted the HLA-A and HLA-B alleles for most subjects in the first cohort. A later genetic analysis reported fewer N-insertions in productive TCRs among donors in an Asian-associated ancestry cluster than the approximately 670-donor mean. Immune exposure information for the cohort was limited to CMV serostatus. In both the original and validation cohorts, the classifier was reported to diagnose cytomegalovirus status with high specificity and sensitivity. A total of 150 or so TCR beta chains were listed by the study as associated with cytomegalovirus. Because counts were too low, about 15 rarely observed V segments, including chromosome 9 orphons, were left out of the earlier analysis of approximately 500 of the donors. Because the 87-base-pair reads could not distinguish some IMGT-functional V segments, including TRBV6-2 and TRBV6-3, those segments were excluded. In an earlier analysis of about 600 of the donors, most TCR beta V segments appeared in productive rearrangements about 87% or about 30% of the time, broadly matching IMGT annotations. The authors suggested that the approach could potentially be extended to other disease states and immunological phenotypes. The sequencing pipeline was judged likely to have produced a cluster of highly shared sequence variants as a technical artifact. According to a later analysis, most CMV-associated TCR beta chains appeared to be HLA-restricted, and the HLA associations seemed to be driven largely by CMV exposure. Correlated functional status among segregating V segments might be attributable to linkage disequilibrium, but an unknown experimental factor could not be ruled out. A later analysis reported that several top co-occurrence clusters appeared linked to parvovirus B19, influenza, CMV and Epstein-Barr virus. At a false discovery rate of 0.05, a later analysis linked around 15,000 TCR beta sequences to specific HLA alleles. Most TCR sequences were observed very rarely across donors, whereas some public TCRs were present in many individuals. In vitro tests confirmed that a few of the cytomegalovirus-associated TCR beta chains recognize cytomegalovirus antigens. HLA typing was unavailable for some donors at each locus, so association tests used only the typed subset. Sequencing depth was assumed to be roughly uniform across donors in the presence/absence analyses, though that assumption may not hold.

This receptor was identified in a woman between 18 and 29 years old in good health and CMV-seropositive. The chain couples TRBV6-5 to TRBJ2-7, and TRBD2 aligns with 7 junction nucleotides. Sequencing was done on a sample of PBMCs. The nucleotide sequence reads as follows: TGTGCCAGCAGTTACTCGAAAGGACTAGTCCCCTACGAGCAGTACTTC. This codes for CASSYSKGLVPYEQYF.